What follows are 27 T cell receptor beta chains derived from one specimen sequenced in a study of cytomegalovirus exposure and HLA in healthy donors. PCR employed 60 Vbeta and 13 Jbeta primers. Assay used: immunoSEQ multiplex PCR; TCRdb lists only in-frame clones, some missing. The sample holds approximately 140,000 clones, 65% to 85% seen once. Sequencing was done on a sample of PBMCs. The receptors stem from a boy aged 10-17 years in good health and CMV-seronegative.

The rearrangement links TRBV12-5 to TRBJ2-5, with TRBD1 identical over 8 bases. The trim removed 7 bases at V and 5 bases at J, leaving 12 bases unmatched. This CDR3 region has 15 residues. The germline V gene has CDR1 LGHNT and CDR2 FRNRAP. Written as DNA, the CDR3 is TGTGCTAGTGCCCCCACCGGACAGGGTAGCGAGACCCAGTACTTC. It is translated as CASAPTGQGSETQYF.

The V gene is TRBV6-5, the J gene TRBJ1-5, with 7 positions matching TRBD1. The CDR3 consists of 15 residues. CDR1 and CDR2 (germline): MNHEY, SVGAGI. Trimming at V came to 5 bases and at J to 2 bases, leaving 6 bases not matched to a gene. The CDR3 loop reads CASSVDRVGNQPQHF. CDR3 DNA sequence: TGTGCCAGCAGTGTCGACAGGGTTGGCAATCAGCCCCAGCATTTT.

V gene TRBV6-1 combines with J gene TRBJ2-1; weak D call: TRBD1 (5 bases). Trimming removed 4 bases at V and 8 bases at J, with 9 bases between. Germline CDR1 MNHNS, CDR2 SASEGT. The CDR3 covers 12 residues. CDR3 region: CASSVTTDEQFF. CDR3 sequence (DNA): TGTGCCAGCAGTGTAACGACAGATGAGCAGTTCTTC.

The chain has TRBV15 and TRBJ2-7; the match to TRBD2 covers 9 bases. Germline trimming cut 5 bases from V and 5 bases from J; bases unmatched to any gene: 10. The length of the CDR3 is 15 residues. Germline CDR1 is LNHNV and CDR2 is YYDKDF (reference sequence). In DNA form, the CDR3 reads TGTGCCACCAGCCGAGGGGAGCTAGCGGGGAACGAGCAGTACTTC. It encodes CATSRGELAGNEQYF.

The genes are TRBV5-6 and TRBJ1-2; no definite D call. Germline V gene sequence: CDR1 SGHDT, CDR2 YYEEEE. CDR3 size: 14 residues. Trimming stripped 5 bases from V and 2 bases from J, with 13 bases between. DNA for the CDR3: TGTGCCAGCAGTTTCGTCGGACTGAACTATGGCTACACCTTC. It translates to CASSFVGLNYGYTF.

The chain has TRBV5-5 and TRBJ1-1; D uncertain. CDR1 SGHKS and CDR2 YYEKEE come from the germline V gene (reference sequence). Trimming cost V 0 bases and J 1 base, with 10 bases left between them. This CDR3 has 15 residues. CDR3 nucleotides: TGTGCCAGCAGCTTGGCCAACATCGAGAACACTGAAGCTTTCTTT. Its translation is CASSLANIENTEAFF.

This clone was seen a single time. V usage is TRBV30 and J usage is TRBJ2-1; D perhaps matches TRBD1 (5 bases). The CDR3 contains 13 residues. Per the germline V gene, CDR1 is GTSNPN and CDR2 is SVGIG (reference sequence). The V end lost 0 bases, the J end lost 5 bases, and 8 bases lay between the germline ends. The CDR3 spells CAWSVGQHNEQFF. DNA for the CDR3: TGTGCCTGGAGTGTGGGGCAGCACAATGAGCAGTTCTTC. Supplemented by reference TRBV30 and TRBJ2-1, the full variable domain reads SQTIHQWPATLVQPVGSPLSLECTVEGTSNPNLYWYRQAAGRGLQLLFYSVGIGQISSEVPQNLSASRPQDRQFILSSKKLLLSDSGFYLCAWSVGQHNEQFFGPGTRLTVL.

This sequence joins TRBV7-9 and TRBJ2-7, with 12 bases aligning to TRBD2. This CDR3 comprises 17 residues. V dropped 5 bases and J dropped 0; count of bases not matched to a gene: 8. Per the germline V gene, CDR1 is SEHNR and CDR2 is FQNEAQ (reference sequence). The CDR3 DNA reads as TGTGCCAGCAGCCGGGGGACTAGCGGGTTTAGCTCCTACGAGCAGTACTTC. It codes for CASSRGTSGFSSYEQYF. Full variable domain (outside the CDR3, taken from reference TRBV7-9 and TRBJ2-7): DTGVSQNPRHKITKRGQNVTFRCDPISEHNRLYWYRQTLGQGPEFLTYFQNEAQLEKSRLLSDRFSAERPKGSFSTLEIQRTEQGDSAMYLCASSRGTSGFSSYEQYFGPGTRLTVT.

The genes are TRBV19 and TRBJ1-1; D might be TRBD1 (5 bases). CDR3 length: 14 amino acids. Trimming removed 5 bases at V and 1 base at J, with 11 bases between. Germline V CDR1 and CDR2: LNHDA, SQIVND (reference sequence). The CDR3 DNA follows: TGTGCCAGTAGTCCAGACAGTCCGAACACTGAAGCTTTCTTT. Protein product: CASSPDSPNTEAFF.

This clone was observed once. This chain joins TRBV30 and TRBJ1-1; TRBD1 agrees at 8 bases. V was clipped by 3 bases and J by 4 bases; unmatched bases: 7. CDR1 and CDR2 from the germline V gene are GTSNPN and SVGIG (reference sequence). The CDR3 runs to 14 residues. CDR3 DNA: TGTGCCTGGAGCCCGGGACAGGAGCTCACTGAAGCTTTCTTT. Amino acid sequence: CAWSPGQELTEAFF.

The genes are TRBV5-6 and TRBJ2-1, with TRBD1 identical over 10 bases. Germline V gene data show CDR1 as SGHDT and CDR2 as YYEEEE. V lost 3 bases and J lost 4; bases outside the gene matches: 4. CDR3 length equals 15 residues. For the CDR3, the DNA is TGTGCCAGCAGCTCAGCGGGACAGGGGTACAATGAGCAGTTCTTC. Translating it yields CASSSAGQGYNEQFF.

The rearrangement joins TRBV30 to TRBJ1-1; 7 bases match TRBD1. From germline, CDR1 is GTSNPN and CDR2 SVGIG (reference sequence). This CDR3 has 15 residues. The junction had 8 bases not matched to a gene; V was cut back by 4 bases and J by 0 bases. The CDR3 sequence: CAWTPTGTLNTEAFF. The CDR3 DNA sequence: TGTGCCTGGACCCCGACAGGGACCCTGAACACTGAAGCTTTCTTT. The variable domain in full, completed from reference TRBV30 and TRBJ1-1, reads SQTIHQWPATLVQPVGSPLSLECTVEGTSNPNLYWYRQAAGRGLQLLFYSVGIGQISSEVPQNLSASRPQDRQFILSSKKLLLSDSGFYLCAWTPTGTLNTEAFFGQGTRLTVV.

The V gene is TRBV2, the J gene TRBJ2-1; possibly TRBD1 for D (6 bases). This CDR3 is 12 amino acids long. The germline V and J ends were trimmed by 6 bases and 6 bases, with 9 bases remaining between them. Germline V gene lookup returns CDR1 SNHLY and CDR2 FYNNEI. Here the CDR3 DNA reads TGTGCCAGCAGCCAGGGGCTCAATGAGCAGTTCTTC. This sequence encodes CASSQGLNEQFF.

This chain links TRBV7-8 with TRBJ2-2, with unresolved D. The V and J ends lost 2 bases and 1 base respectively, with 8 bases between them. CDR1 and CDR2 (germline): SGHVS, FQNEAQ. This CDR3 has 15 residues. In DNA form, the CDR3 reads TGTGCCAGCAGCTTACAAACTGAGAACACCGGGGAGCTGTTTTTT. It codes for CASSLQTENTGELFF.

The rearrangement links TRBV4-1 to TRBJ2-2, with a tentative D call TRBD1 (6 bases). The germline CDR1 and CDR2 sequences are MGHRA and YSYEKL. The CDR3 has 16 amino acids. V was trimmed by 0 bases and J by 2 bases, leaving 10 bases between them. CDR3 sequence: CASSQDPGTNTGELFF. CDR3 nucleotide sequence: TGCGCCAGCAGCCAAGACCCCGGGACAAACACCGGGGAGCTGTTTTTT.

The chain links TRBV19 to TRBJ1-1, with TRBD1 matching 7 bases. The CDR3 consists of 15 residues. The germline V gene encodes CDR1 LNHDA and CDR2 SQIVND (reference sequence). J was trimmed by 0 bases and V by 1 base; bases with no gene match: 2. CDR3 coding DNA: TGTGCCAGTAGTATAGGGGGACAGTTGAACACTGAAGCTTTCTTT. Its protein product is CASSIGGQLNTEAFF.

V gene TRBV4-3 combines with J gene TRBJ2-2, with 7 bases lining up with TRBD2. Germline CDR1 and CDR2: LGHNA and YSLEER. The V and J ends lost 0 bases and 6 bases, in that order; junction bases with no gene match: 10. CDR3 size: 17 residues. CDR3 amino acids: CASSQEAGRTMSGELFF. The CDR3 coding sequence is TGCGCCAGCAGCCAAGAGGCCGGGAGGACGATGTCCGGGGAGCTGTTTTTT.

CDR3 in DNA: TGTGCCAGCAGCGTAAGACAGGGGGCCCCAAACACCGGGGAGCTGTTTTTT. This gives the protein CASSVRQGAPNTGELFF. This chain uses TRBV7-6 with TRBJ2-2, with 10 bases lining up with TRBD1. CDR3 length: 17 amino acids. Losses at the gene ends were 5 bases for V and 2 bases for J; bases not matched to a gene: 8. Germline V CDR1 and CDR2: SGHVS, FNYEAQ.

This sequence joins TRBV30 and TRBJ1-1; D might be TRBD1 (6 bases). V shed 5 bases and J shed 2 bases, with 12 bases lying between them. Germline values: CDR1 GTSNPN, CDR2 SVGIG (reference sequence). The CDR3 covers 13 residues. CDR3 coding DNA: TGTGCCTGGGACGGGACATTTAACACTGAAGCTTTCTTT. Its protein product is CAWDGTFNTEAFF.

The V and J genes are TRBV30 and TRBJ2-1; no firm D call. Between the trimmed V and J ends, which lost 3 bases and 5 bases, there was a span of 23 bases. The germline gives CDR1 GTSNPN, CDR2 SVGIG (reference sequence). This CDR3 has 17 amino acids. This CDR3 reads CAWSRRLSSPDHNEQFF. CDR3 nucleotide sequence: TGTGCCTGGAGCCGTAGACTCAGCAGCCCTGATCACAATGAGCAGTTCTTC.

The chain combines TRBV10-3 with TRBJ2-2; D is uncertain. V was shortened by 5 bases and J by 2 bases, with 12 bases between the two germline ends. Germline CDR1 reads ENHRY; CDR2 reads SYGVKD. The CDR3 is 15 amino acids. The CDR3 sequence: CAISSSQANTGELFF. CDR3 bases: TGTGCCATCAGTTCCTCTCAGGCTAACACCGGGGAGCTGTTTTTT.

V usage is TRBV30 and J usage is TRBJ1-2, with D possibly TRBD1 on 5 matching bases. Germline loops: CDR1 GTSNPN, CDR2 SVGIG (reference sequence). V was trimmed by 0 bases and J by 7 bases, leaving 9 bases between them. There are 12 residues in the CDR3. CDR3 in amino acids: CAWSVGAFGYTF. The CDR3 DNA reads as TGTGCCTGGAGTGTAGGGGCGTTTGGCTACACCTTC.

The rearrangement uses TRBV19 and TRBJ1-5; D is unclear. Between the trimmed V and J ends, which lost 3 bases and 9 bases, there was a span of 18 bases. The CDR3 has 15 amino acids. The germline CDR1 and CDR2 sequences are LNHDA and SQIVND (reference sequence). The CDR3 DNA follows: TGTGCCAGTAGTATCTCATCGGCAGGCCCAAGGCCCCAGCATTTT. Its translation is CASSISSAGPRPQHF.

This rearrangement joins TRBV2 to TRBJ2-3, with 8 positions matching TRBD1. CDR3 length: 20 residues. Trimming took 4 bases from V and 4 from J; bases not matched to a gene: 22. The V gene's germline CDR1 is SNHLY and CDR2 FYNNEI. The CDR3 protein is CASSVFTLHRGKLRADTQYF. The CDR3 DNA reads as TGTGCCAGCAGTGTATTCACCTTACACAGGGGGAAATTACGTGCAGATACGCAGTATTTT.

The chain couples TRBV29-1 to TRBJ2-1, with D maybe TRBD2 (5 bases). The CDR3 loop spans 12 amino acids. The V and J ends lost 7 bases and 4 bases respectively, with 11 bases between them. CDR1 and CDR2 from the germline V gene are SQVTM and ANQGSEA. CDR3 DNA sequence: TGCAGCGAAAAGCGGTTTTACAATGAGCAGTTCTTC. It is translated as CSEKRFYNEQFF.

The chain couples TRBV5-1 to TRBJ2-3; 10 bases align to TRBD1. V shed 3 bases and J 5 bases; nucleotides not matched to a gene: 6. This CDR3 contains 15 residues. In germline, CDR1 is SGHRS, CDR2 YFSETQ. The CDR3 reads CASSWGQGYGDTQYF. The CDR3, as DNA: TGCGCCAGCAGCTGGGGACAGGGGTACGGAGATACGCAGTATTTT.

A word on this clone: Because the CDR3 is missing its conserved closing phenylalanine or tryptophan, this is likely a read error. Because the CDR3's place on the DNA is in doubt, the DNA is left out and the CDR3 is given as listed by TCRdb. V and J are TRBV10-2 and TRBJ1-1; the table calls TRBD1, which could not be checked here. The CDR3 region is 12 residues in length, termini included. Germline CDR1 WSHSY, CDR2 SAAADI. CDR3 loop: CASSESYLGPSL.